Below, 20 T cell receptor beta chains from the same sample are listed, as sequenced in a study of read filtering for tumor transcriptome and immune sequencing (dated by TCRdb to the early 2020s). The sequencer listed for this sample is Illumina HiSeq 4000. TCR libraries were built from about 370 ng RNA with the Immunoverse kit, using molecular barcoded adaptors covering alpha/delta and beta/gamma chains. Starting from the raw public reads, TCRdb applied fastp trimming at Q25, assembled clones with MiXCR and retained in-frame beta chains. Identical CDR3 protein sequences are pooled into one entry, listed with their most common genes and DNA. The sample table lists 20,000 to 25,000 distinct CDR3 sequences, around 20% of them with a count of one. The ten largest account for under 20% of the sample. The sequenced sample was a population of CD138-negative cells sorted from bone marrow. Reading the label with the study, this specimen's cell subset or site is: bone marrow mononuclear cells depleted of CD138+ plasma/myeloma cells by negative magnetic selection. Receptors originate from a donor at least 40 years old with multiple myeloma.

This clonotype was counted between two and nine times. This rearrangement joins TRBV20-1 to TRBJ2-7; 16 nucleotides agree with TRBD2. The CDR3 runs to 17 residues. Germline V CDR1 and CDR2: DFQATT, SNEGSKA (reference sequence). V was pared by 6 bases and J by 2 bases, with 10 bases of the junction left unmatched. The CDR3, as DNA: TGCAGTGCAGATGGGACTAGCGGGAGGGATCCTACCTACGAGCAGTACTTC. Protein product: CSADGTSGRDPTYEQYF.

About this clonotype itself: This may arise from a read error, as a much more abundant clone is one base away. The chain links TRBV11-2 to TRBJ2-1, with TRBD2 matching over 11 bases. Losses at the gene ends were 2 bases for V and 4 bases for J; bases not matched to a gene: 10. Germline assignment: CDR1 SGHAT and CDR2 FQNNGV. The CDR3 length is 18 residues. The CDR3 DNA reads TGTGCCAGCAGCTTAATCGGGACTAGCGGTCAGAAATACAATGAGCAGTTCTTC. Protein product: CASSLIGTSGQKYNEQFF.

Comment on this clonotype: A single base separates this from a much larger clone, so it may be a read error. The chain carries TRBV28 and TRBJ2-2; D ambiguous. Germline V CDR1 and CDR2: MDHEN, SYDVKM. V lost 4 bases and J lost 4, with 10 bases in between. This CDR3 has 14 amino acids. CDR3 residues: CASSSPTTTGELFF. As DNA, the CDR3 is TGTGCCAGCAGTTCCCCTACTACCACCGGGGAGCTGTTTTTT.

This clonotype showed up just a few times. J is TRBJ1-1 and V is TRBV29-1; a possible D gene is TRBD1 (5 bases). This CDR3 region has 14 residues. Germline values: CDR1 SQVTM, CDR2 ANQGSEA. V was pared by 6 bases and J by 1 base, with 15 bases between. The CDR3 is CSVRLWQGNTEAFF. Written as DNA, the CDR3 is TGCAGCGTCCGATTGTGGCAGGGGAACACTGAAGCTTTCTTT.

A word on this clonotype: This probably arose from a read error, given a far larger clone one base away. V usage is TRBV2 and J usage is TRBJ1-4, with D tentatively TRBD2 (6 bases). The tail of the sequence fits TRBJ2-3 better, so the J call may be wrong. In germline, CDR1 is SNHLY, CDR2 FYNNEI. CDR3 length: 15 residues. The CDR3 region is CASILAPTPTDAQYF. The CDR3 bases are TGTGCCAGCATCCTAGCGCCCACCCCGACAGATGCGCAGTATTTT.

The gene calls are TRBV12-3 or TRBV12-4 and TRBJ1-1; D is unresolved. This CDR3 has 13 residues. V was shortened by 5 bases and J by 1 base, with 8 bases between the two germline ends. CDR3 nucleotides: TGTGCCAGCAGTGGAATGTCGAACACTGAAGCTTTCTTT. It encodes CASSGMSNTEAFF.

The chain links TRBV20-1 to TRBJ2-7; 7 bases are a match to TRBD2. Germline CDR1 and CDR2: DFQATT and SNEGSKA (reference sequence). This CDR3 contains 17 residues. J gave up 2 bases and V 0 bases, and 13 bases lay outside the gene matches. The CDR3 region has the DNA TGCAGTGCTAGAGAGGAGTCTAGCGGCCTTTTTACCTACGAGCAGTACTTC. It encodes CSAREESSGLFTYEQYF.

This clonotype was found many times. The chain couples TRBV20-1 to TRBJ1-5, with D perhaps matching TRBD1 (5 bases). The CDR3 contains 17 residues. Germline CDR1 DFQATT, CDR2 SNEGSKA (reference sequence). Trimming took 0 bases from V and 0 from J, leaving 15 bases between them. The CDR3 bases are TGCAGTGCTAGAGATCAGGGAGAACAATATAGCAATCAGCCCCAGCATTTT. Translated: CSARDQGEQYSNQPQHF.

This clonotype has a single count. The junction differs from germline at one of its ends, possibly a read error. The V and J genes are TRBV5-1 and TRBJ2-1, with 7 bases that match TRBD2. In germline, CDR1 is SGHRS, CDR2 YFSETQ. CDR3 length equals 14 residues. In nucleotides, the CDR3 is TGCGCCAGCAGCCCGACTAGCTTCCACAATCAGCAGTTCTTC. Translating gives CASSPTSFHNQQFF.

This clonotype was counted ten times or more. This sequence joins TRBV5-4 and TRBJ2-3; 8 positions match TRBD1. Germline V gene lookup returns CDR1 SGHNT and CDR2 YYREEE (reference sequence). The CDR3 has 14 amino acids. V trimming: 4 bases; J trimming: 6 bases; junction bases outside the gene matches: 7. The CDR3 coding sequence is TGTGCCAGCAGCCCCCGGACAGGGAGTGATACGCAGTATTTT. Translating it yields CASSPRTGSDTQYF.

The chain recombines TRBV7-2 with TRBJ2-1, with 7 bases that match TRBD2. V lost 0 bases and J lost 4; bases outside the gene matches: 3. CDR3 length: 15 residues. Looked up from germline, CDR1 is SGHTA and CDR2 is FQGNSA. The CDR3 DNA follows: TGTGCCAGCAGCTTAGCAGCGGGAATTTACAATGAGCAGTTCTTC. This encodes CASSLAAGIYNEQFF.

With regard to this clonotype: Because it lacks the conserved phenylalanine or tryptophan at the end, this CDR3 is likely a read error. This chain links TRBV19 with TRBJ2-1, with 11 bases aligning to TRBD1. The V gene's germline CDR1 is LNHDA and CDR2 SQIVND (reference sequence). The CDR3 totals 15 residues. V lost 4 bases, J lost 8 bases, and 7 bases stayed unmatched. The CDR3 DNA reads TGTGCCAGTAGTACATCGGGACAGGGGGAGGATGAGCAGTTCCTC. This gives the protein CASSTSGQGEDEQFL.

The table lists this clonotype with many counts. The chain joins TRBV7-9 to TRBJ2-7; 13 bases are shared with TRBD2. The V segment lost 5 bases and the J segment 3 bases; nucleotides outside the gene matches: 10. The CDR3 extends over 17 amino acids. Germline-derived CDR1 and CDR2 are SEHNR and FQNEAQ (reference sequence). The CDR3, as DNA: TGTGCCAGCAGCCAAGGGACTAGCGGGAACAGATACTACGAGCAGTACTTC. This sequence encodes CASSQGTSGNRYYEQYF.

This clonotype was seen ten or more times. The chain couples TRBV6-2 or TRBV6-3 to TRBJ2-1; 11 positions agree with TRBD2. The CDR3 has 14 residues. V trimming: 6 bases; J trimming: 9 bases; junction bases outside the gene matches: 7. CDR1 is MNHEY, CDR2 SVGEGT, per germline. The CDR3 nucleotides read TGTGCCAGCAGATTTAGCGGGAGGGATGGTGAGCAGTTCTTC. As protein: CASRFSGRDGEQFF.

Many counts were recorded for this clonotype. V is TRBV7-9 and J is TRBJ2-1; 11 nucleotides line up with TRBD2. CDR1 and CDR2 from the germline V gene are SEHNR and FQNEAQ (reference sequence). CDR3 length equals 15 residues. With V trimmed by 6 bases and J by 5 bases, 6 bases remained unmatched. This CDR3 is CASRDGGLADNEQFF. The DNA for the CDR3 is TGTGCCAGCAGAGATGGGGGACTAGCGGACAATGAGCAGTTCTTC.

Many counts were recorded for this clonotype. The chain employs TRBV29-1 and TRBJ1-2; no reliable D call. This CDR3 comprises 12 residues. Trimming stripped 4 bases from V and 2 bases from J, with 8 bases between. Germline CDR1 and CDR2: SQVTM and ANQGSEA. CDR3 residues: CSVVEGNYGYTF. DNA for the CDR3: TGCAGCGTTGTTGAGGGCAACTATGGCTACACCTTC.

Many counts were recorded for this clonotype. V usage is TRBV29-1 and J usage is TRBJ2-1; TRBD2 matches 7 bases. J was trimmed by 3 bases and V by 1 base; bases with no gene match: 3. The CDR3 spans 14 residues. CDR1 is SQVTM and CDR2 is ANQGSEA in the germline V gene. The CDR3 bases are TGCAGCGTTGAAGGGGACTACTACTACAATGAGCAGTTCTTC. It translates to CSVEGDYYYNEQFF.

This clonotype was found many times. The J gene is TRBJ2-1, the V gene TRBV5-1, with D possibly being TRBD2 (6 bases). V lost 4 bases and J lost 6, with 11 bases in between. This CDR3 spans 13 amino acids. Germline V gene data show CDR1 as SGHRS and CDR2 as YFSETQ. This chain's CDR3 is CASSAGQFNEQFF. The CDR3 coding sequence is TGCGCCAGCAGCGCGGGGCAGTTCAATGAGCAGTTCTTC.

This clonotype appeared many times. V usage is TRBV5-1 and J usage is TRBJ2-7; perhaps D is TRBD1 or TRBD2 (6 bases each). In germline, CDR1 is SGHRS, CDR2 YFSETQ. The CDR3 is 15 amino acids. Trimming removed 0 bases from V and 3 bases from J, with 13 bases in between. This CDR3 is CASSLDGRGGYEQYF. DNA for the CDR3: TGCGCCAGCAGCTTGGACGGGAGAGGGGGCTACGAGCAGTACTTC. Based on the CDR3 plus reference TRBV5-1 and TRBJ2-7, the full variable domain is KAGVTQTPRYLIKTRGQQVTLSCSPISGHRSVSWYQQTPGQGLQFLFEYFSETQRNKGNFPGRFSGRQFSNSRSEMNVSTLELGDSALYLCASSLDGRGGYEQYFGPGTRLTVT.

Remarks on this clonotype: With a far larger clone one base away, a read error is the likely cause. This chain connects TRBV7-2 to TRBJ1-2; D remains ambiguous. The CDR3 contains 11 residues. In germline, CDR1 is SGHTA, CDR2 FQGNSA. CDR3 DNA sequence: TGTGCCTGCAGCTTAGGAGCGGGTCCCACCTTC. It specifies CACSLGAGPTF.